This is a list of T cell receptor beta chains from one sample in a study of blood T cell repertoires in COVID-19. Using immunoSEQ multiplex PCR, the repertoire was profiled, and TCRdb retains in-frame clones only, with some absent. The table lists 250,000 to 350,000 clones, around 81% of them singletons. Sequenced material: peripheral blood. The origin of the receptors is a woman between 45 and 65 years old with active or convalescent COVID-19. Both conserved end residues are part of each CDR3. D genes are given only for firm matches. Some rows mark clone size as missing; the rest say once, few, many or name a class of expanded clone.

>NA|NA|TRBV15|TRBJ2-5
CATSRSPTGTLKTQYF
TGTGCCACCAGCAGAAGTCCCACAGGGACCCTGAAGACCCAGTACTTC
>NA|NA|TRBV11-3|TRBJ2-2
CASSLAGSGELFF
TGTGCCAGCAGCTTAGCGGGATCCGGGGAGCTGTTTTTT
>TRBD1|NA|TRBV5-1|TRBJ1-2
CASSRDQTGAAGYTF
TGCGCCAGCAGCCGTGACCAGACAGGGGCCGCCGGCTACACCTTC
>NA|NA|TRBV7-9|TRBJ2-7
CASRVGMGLIYEQYF
TGTGCCAGCAGAGTTGGGATGGGACTCATCTACGAGCAGTACTTC
>TRBD2|NA|TRBV10-3|TRBJ2-3
CAITSRGATDTQYF
TGTGCCATCACCTCGCGGGGGGCCACAGATACGCAGTATTTT
>TRBD2|few|TRBV5-1|TRBJ2-5
CASSLGLAIETQYF
TGCGCCAGCAGCTTGGGACTAGCCATAGAGACCCAGTACTTC
>NA|few|TRBV7-2|TRBJ1-6
CASSLYGLAGSPLHF
TGTGCCAGCAGCCTCTATGGCCTGGCAGGGTCACCCCTCCACTTT
>TRBD1|NA|TRBV28|TRBJ2-2
CASSFRGTANTGELFF
TGTGCCAGCAGTTTTCGAGGGACAGCGAACACCGGGGAGCTGTTTTTT
>NA|few|TRBV12-3/TRBV12-4|TRBJ1-2
CASSLGATYGYTF
TGTGCCAGCAGTTTAGGGGCCACCTATGGCTACACCTTC
>NA|few|TRBV7-8|TRBJ2-1
CASSLSGEQFF
TGTGCCAGCAGCTTATCGGGTGAGCAGTTCTTC
>TRBD1|once|TRBV30|TRBJ2-1
CAWNRGRINEQFF
TGTGCCTGGAATAGGGGGCGAATTAATGAGCAGTTCTTC
>TRBD1|NA|TRBV29-1|TRBJ2-5
CSVDPQGAETQYF
TGCAGCGTTGACCCACAGGGGGCGGAGACCCAGTACTTC
>TRBD2|NA|TRBV7-6|TRBJ2-3
CASSLGTSFGDTQYF
TGTGCCAGCAGCTTGGGGACTAGCTTTGGAGATACGCAGTATTTT
>NA|once|TRBV11-2|TRBJ2-7
CASSLPSHRAYEQYF
TGTGCCAGCAGCCTCCCTAGTCACAGGGCATACGAGCAGTACTTC
>NA|NA|TRBV5-1|TRBJ1-6
CASSLNPGNSPLHF
TGCGCCAGCAGCTTGAATCCGGGTAATTCACCCCTCCACTTT
>NA|NA|TRBV12-5|TRBJ2-5
CASGLAVVGGLGETQYF
TGTGCTAGTGGTTTGGCCGTGGTAGGGGGTCTGGGGGAGACCCAGTACTTC